The next 32 T cell receptor beta chains were all read from a single sample in a study of glioma-infiltrating T cells. The iRepertoire nested amplicon-rescue multiplex PCR amplified TCR alpha and beta CDR3s from RNA. TCRdb itself ran the multiplex PCR reads through MiXCR, one entry per CDR3 protein. Here the sample spans 400,000 or so distinct CDR3 sequences, roughly two fifths being singletons. The sequencing input was glioma tissue, nonneoplastic brain tissue, or PBMCs (not recorded which). The receptor source for this set is a human donor with low-grade glioma or glioblastoma, undergoing nonglioma brain surgery, or in good health (not recorded which).

This clonotype was counted ten times or more. The chain carries TRBV20-1 and TRBJ2-1; no clear D. V dropped 6 bases and J dropped 8 bases, with 17 bases sitting between them. Germline V gives CDR1 DFQATT, CDR2 SNEGSKA (reference sequence). This CDR3 is 13 amino acids long. CDR3 DNA sequence: TGCAGTGCCGCCTCCGGTCTTCGAGATGAGCAGTTCTTC. Translating it yields CSAASGLRDEQFF.

This sequence joins TRBV7-2 and TRBJ2-1; possible D gene TRBD2, 5 bases. The CDR3 runs to 16 residues. The germline gives CDR1 SGHTA, CDR2 FQGNSA. V lost 5 bases, J lost 1 base, and 15 bases lay in between. The CDR3 nucleotides are TGTGCCAGCAGCCCCGCGGGTAGGGCGTCCTACAATGAGCAGTTCTTC. Translated: CASSPAGRASYNEQFF.

The chain joins TRBV7-2 to TRBJ1-4; D is ambiguous. The germline V gene has CDR1 SGHTA and CDR2 FQGNSA. The V gene lost 4 bases and the J gene lost 7 bases, with 16 bases spanning the gap. The CDR3 spans 15 residues. CDR3 sequence (DNA): TGTGCCAGCAGCTACCGACATGCTCCAAGTGAAAAACTGTTTTTT. Its translation: CASSYRHAPSEKLFF.

The table lists this clonotype with a few counts. The chain uses TRBV20-1 and TRBJ2-4; possibly TRBD1 for D (5 bases). CDR3 length: 15 residues. The germline gives CDR1 DFQATT, CDR2 SNEGSKA (reference sequence). The germline V and J ends were trimmed by 0 bases and 5 bases, with 14 bases remaining between them. The DNA for the CDR3 is TGCAGTGCTAGAGATCGGCGGAAAGGGGAAAACATTCAGTACTTC. Translated: CSARDRRKGENIQYF.

The sample holds many counts of this clonotype. V and J are TRBV27 and TRBJ1-3, with TRBD1 identical over 10 bases. This CDR3 comprises 19 residues. V shed 5 bases and J 2 bases; nucleotides not matched to a gene: 15. The V gene's germline CDR1 is MNHEY and CDR2 SMNVEV (reference sequence). The CDR3 DNA reads TGTGCCAGCAGTCCCGGGACAGGGGCCATGCTCTTGGCTGGAAACACCATATATTTT. Translation gives CASSPGTGAMLLAGNTIYF.

The CDR3, as DNA: TGCAGTGCTAGAGATAGACGGACCACTGAAGCTTTCTTT. Translation gives CSARDRRTTEAFF. V and J are TRBV20-1 and TRBJ1-1; D remains unclear. V was shortened by 0 bases and J by 4 bases, with 9 bases between the two germline ends. The CDR3 is 13 residues long. Germline loops: CDR1 DFQATT, CDR2 SNEGSKA (reference sequence).

Ten or more counts support this clonotype. The chain recombines TRBV28 with TRBJ1-2; the D is unclear. V lost 9 bases and J 3 bases, leaving 17 bases between the germline ends. Germline values: CDR1 MDHEN, CDR2 SYDVKM. The CDR3 is made up of 14 amino acids. CDR3 sequence: CASGLGPLHYGYTF. CDR3 coding DNA: TGTGCCAGTGGGCTTGGCCCACTCCACTATGGCTACACCTTC.

DNA for the CDR3: TGTGCCAGCAGCCTTGGTGGTAAGCAGTTCTTC. Encoded protein: CASSLGGKQFF. V gene TRBV5-5 combines with J gene TRBJ2-1; D remains unclear. V lost 4 bases to trimming and J lost 11 bases, with 10 bases between them. The CDR3 is 11 residues long. CDR1 and CDR2 (germline): SGHKS, YYEKEE (reference sequence).

This chain links TRBV20-1 with TRBJ2-7, with 9 bases that match TRBD1. The germline V gene encodes CDR1 DFQATT and CDR2 SNEGSKA (reference sequence). The CDR3 spans 13 residues. Losses at the gene ends were 6 bases for V and 6 bases for J; bases not matched to a gene: 9. CDR3 coding DNA: TGCAGTGCGGAGGGACAGGGCAAGGTCGAGCAGTACTTC. As protein: CSAEGQGKVEQYF.

As concerns this clonotype: A much larger clonotype is one base distant, so this may be a read error. In DNA form, the CDR3 reads TGTGCCAGCGGTTTATCCTACTTCCCTACAGAAAGCTACACCTTC. Protein product: CASGLSYFPTESYTF. The chain couples TRBV27 to TRBJ1-2; D uncertain. The CDR3 sequence is 15 residues long. The germline V gene has CDR1 MNHEY and CDR2 SMNVEV (reference sequence).

This clonotype showed up just a few times. This chain uses TRBV20-1 with TRBJ2-3, with D possibly matching TRBD1 (6 bases). The germline V gene has CDR1 DFQATT and CDR2 SNEGSKA (reference sequence). The V end lost 5 bases, the J end lost 1 base, and 13 bases lay between the germline ends. The CDR3 is made up of 14 amino acids. CDR3 DNA: TGCAGTGCTGTAGCGCCAGGGGGCACAGATACGCAGTATTTT. Its protein is CSAVAPGGTDTQYF.

This clonotype was picked up a small number of times. A much larger clone is a single base away; this may be a read error. Since the CDR3 does not end with the conserved phenylalanine or tryptophan, this likely comes from a read error. This chain uses TRBV28 with TRBJ2-1; 9 bases agree with TRBD1. The CDR3 is made up of 15 amino acids. V was clipped by 4 bases and J by 8 bases; unmatched bases: 9. Germline V gene sequence: CDR1 MDHEN, CDR2 SYDVKM. The CDR3 DNA reads TGTGCCAGCAGTTCCCCGGGACAGGGTCTCGATGAGCAGTTCTTG. Its protein product is CASSSPGQGLDEQFL.

The DNA of the CDR3 is TGTGCCAGCAGCCAATTCCAACTAGCGGGAGGGCCAAATGAGCAGTTCTTC. Protein sequence: CASSQFQLAGGPNEQFF. The chain recombines TRBV4-2 with TRBJ2-1, with 13 nucleotides matching TRBD2. The CDR3 totals 17 residues. The V segment lost 2 bases and the J segment 7 bases; nucleotides outside the gene matches: 8. CDR1 is LGHNA and CDR2 is YNFKEQ in the germline V gene.

The rearrangement joins TRBV19 to TRBJ1-5, with D possibly being TRBD1 (6 bases). The V end was cut by 8 bases, the J end by 1 base, with 18 bases between. CDR1 LNHDA and CDR2 SQIVND come from the germline V gene (reference sequence). CDR3 length: 16 amino acids. CDR3 in DNA: TGTGCCAGTGGCCTTACAGGGACCTTCAGCAATCAGCCCCAGCATTTT. Its translation is CASGLTGTFSNQPQHF.

About this clonotype: Being one base from a much bigger clone, this may be a read error. The V and J genes are TRBV28 and TRBJ2-7; 8 bases line up with TRBD2. The junction had 6 bases not matched to a gene; V was cut back by 4 bases and J by 4 bases. The CDR3 loop spans 14 amino acids. Germline V gene sequence: CDR1 MDHEN, CDR2 SYDVKM. The CDR3 reads CASSWDGRVYEQYF. CDR3 nucleotides: TGTGCCAGCAGTTGGGACGGGAGGGTATACGAGCAGTACTTC.

This clonotype was seen only a few times. The CDR3 reads CASSPGQRLGPQHF. In DNA, the CDR3 is TGTGCCAGCAGCCCAGGACAGCGCCTGGGGCCCCAGCATTTT. The chain recombines TRBV12-3 or TRBV12-4 with TRBJ1-5, with a tentative D call TRBD1 (6 bases). Trimming took off 6 bases at V and 9 bases at J, with 18 bases between the two ends. CDR3 length equals 14 residues.

This clonotype appeared many times. The chain joins TRBV19 to TRBJ1-3, with D uncertain. Germline V lookup: CDR1 LNHDA, CDR2 SQIVND (reference sequence). The CDR3 runs to 15 residues. The ends were cut back, 3 bases at V and 0 bases at J, with 9 bases in the middle. In DNA form, the CDR3 reads TGTGCCAGTAGTATCAGCGAAGTCTCTGGAAACACCATATATTTT. Its protein product is CASSISEVSGNTIYF.

This clonotype turned up a few times. The chain uses TRBV4-2 and TRBJ2-2, with D maybe TRBD2 (5 bases). The germline gives CDR1 LGHNA, CDR2 YNFKEQ. The CDR3 runs to 16 residues. Trimming removed 4 bases at V and 1 base at J, with 13 bases between. The CDR3: CASSLRSSENTGELFF. As DNA, the CDR3 is TGTGCCAGCAGCCTTCGTAGTAGCGAGAACACCGGGGAGCTGTTTTTT.

This clonotype was seen only a few times. This chain links TRBV7-6 with TRBJ1-5; 7 positions agree with TRBD1. Trimming took 5 bases from V and 7 from J; bases not matched to a gene: 8. Germline CDR1 reads SGHVS; CDR2 reads FNYEAQ. This CDR3 comprises 14 residues. CDR3 nucleotide sequence: TGTGCCAGCAGCGAGGGGGCAGCCGGACAGCCCCAGCATTTT. Protein product: CASSEGAAGQPQHF.

The J gene is TRBJ1-2, the V gene TRBV7-8; D perhaps matches TRBD1 (5 bases). Germline CDR1 is SGHVS and CDR2 is FQNEAQ. Trimming shortened V by 1 base and J by 4 bases, and 7 bases separated the two germline ends. The CDR3 spans 13 residues. The CDR3 nucleotides are TGTGCCAGCAGCTTAGAGGGGACCTATGGCTACACCTTC. Its protein is CASSLEGTYGYTF.

At least ten counts were recorded for this clonotype. This sequence joins TRBV24-1 and TRBJ2-3; 9 nucleotides match TRBD2. The junction had 12 bases not matched to a gene; V was cut back by 4 bases and J by 2 bases. CDR3 length equals 18 residues. Germline values: CDR1 KGHDR, CDR2 SFDVKD. In DNA form, the CDR3 reads TGTGCCACCAGTGACTCTTACTCTATAGCGGGGGACACAGATACGCAGTATTTT. This sequence encodes CATSDSYSIAGDTDTQYF.

The CDR3 sequence is CSASVASRNEQFF. For the CDR3, the DNA is TGCAGTGCTAGTGTGGCTAGCCGAAATGAGCAGTTCTTC. The rearrangement uses TRBV20-1 and TRBJ2-1; weak D call: TRBD2 (5 bases). CDR1 is DFQATT and CDR2 is SNEGSKA in the germline V gene (reference sequence). The length of the CDR3 is 13 residues. Trimming removed 3 bases from V and 7 bases from J, with 13 bases in between.

This clonotype was counted a few times. This chain links TRBV20-1 with TRBJ2-3, with D tentatively TRBD1 (6 bases). The V gene lost 6 bases and the J gene lost 2 bases, with 24 bases spanning the gap. The CDR3 is 17 residues long. Germline assignment: CDR1 DFQATT and CDR2 SNEGSKA (reference sequence). CDR3 residues: CSADHMTGTTLTDTQYF. In DNA, the CDR3 is TGCAGTGCAGACCATATGACCGGGACAACCCTCACAGATACGCAGTATTTT.

This clonotype was seen repeatedly, ten times or more. J is TRBJ2-5 and V is TRBV28; 9 nucleotides align to TRBD1. This CDR3 has 15 residues. V trimming: 6 bases; J trimming: 3 bases; junction bases outside the gene matches: 8. CDR1 MDHEN and CDR2 SYDVKM come from the germline V gene. CDR3 in amino acids: CASSSPGTGKETQYF. The CDR3 coding sequence is TGTGCCAGCAGCAGCCCCGGGACAGGGAAAGAGACCCAGTACTTC.

The sample holds a few counts of this clonotype. V is TRBV7-9 and J is TRBJ2-7; D ambiguous. The V gene lost 5 bases and the J gene lost 4 bases, with 6 bases spanning the gap. Germline assignment: CDR1 SEHNR and CDR2 FQNEAQ (reference sequence). This CDR3 is 11 amino acids long. The CDR3 DNA reads as TGTGCCAGCAGCATACGGTACGAGCAGTACTTC. Translated, it gives CASSIRYEQYF.

This clonotype was seen a handful of times. The chain recombines TRBV14 with TRBJ2-7, with 9 nucleotides matching TRBD1. Unmatched junction bases numbered 8, after V lost 9 bases and J lost 2 bases. Germline-derived CDR1 and CDR2 are SGHDN and FVKESK. The CDR3 is made up of 14 amino acids. Written as DNA, the CDR3 is TGTGCCAGGACCGGGACAGGGTCACCCTACGAGCAGTACTTC. It yields the protein CARTGTGSPYEQYF. The full variable domain, rest sourced from reference TRBV14 and TRBJ2-7, is EAGVTQFPSHSVIEKGQTVTLRCDPISGHDNLYWYRRVMGKEIKFLLHFVKESKQDESGMPNNRFLAERTGGTYSTLKVQPAELEDSGVYFCARTGTGSPYEQYFGPGTRLTVT.

The chain couples TRBV5-1 to TRBJ2-1, with 10 bases identical to TRBD2. CDR3 size: 14 residues. V trimming: 4 bases; J trimming: 7 bases; junction bases outside the gene matches: 5. Germline CDR1 and CDR2: SGHRS and YFSETQ. The CDR3 reads CASSGAGGWNEQFF. CDR3 DNA sequence: TGCGCCAGCAGCGGAGCGGGAGGGTGGAATGAGCAGTTCTTC.

The rearrangement uses TRBV6-6 and TRBJ2-1; TRBD2 might be the D (5 bases). The germline V gene has CDR1 MNHNY and CDR2 SVGAGI (reference sequence). This CDR3 has 17 amino acids. V was trimmed by 0 bases and J by 7 bases, leaving 19 bases between them. The CDR3 DNA reads as TGTGCCAGCAGTTACTCGAGAGCTAGCTTTTCTACAAATGAGCAGTTCTTC. This translates into CASSYSRASFSTNEQFF.

By sample fraction, this clonotype is medium-sized. The rearrangement joins TRBV28 to TRBJ2-1; tentative D call: TRBD1 (6 bases). The germline V gene has CDR1 MDHEN and CDR2 SYDVKM. The CDR3 has 13 residues. The V end lost 7 bases, the J end lost 10 bases, and 17 bases lay between the germline ends. CDR3 region: CASTGQRLSEQFF. For the CDR3, the DNA is TGTGCCAGCACCGGACAGCGCTTATCCGAGCAGTTCTTC. Looking up the rest from reference TRBV28 and TRBJ2-1 gives the full variable domain: DVKVTQSSRYLVKRTGEKVFLECVQDMDHENMFWYRQDPGLGLRLIYFSYDVKMKEKGDIPEGYSVSREKKERFSLILESASTNQTSMYLCASTGQRLSEQFFGPGTRLTVL.

This clonotype has ten or more counts. The chain is built from TRBV6-1 and TRBJ2-1; unclear D gene. Germline loops: CDR1 MNHNS, CDR2 SASEGT. Trimming left V 6 bases short and J 5 bases short, with 17 bases between. The CDR3 is 15 residues long. Written as DNA, the CDR3 is TGTGCCAGCAGCCAAGGAATGGCGGTAGACAATGAGCAGTTCTTC. As protein: CASSQGMAVDNEQFF.

The rearrangement links TRBV20-1 to TRBJ2-5; D is perhaps TRBD1 or TRBD2 (5 bases each). V lost 6 bases and J 3 bases, leaving 14 bases between the germline ends. Germline loops: CDR1 DFQATT, CDR2 SNEGSKA (reference sequence). The CDR3 loop spans 13 amino acids. CDR3 protein: CSAGRGLEETQYF. DNA of the CDR3: TGCAGTGCCGGCCGGGGCCTAGAAGAGACCCAGTACTTC.

The chain uses TRBV6-1 and TRBJ2-7; 8 bases align to TRBD1. This CDR3 spans 16 amino acids. CDR1 and CDR2 (germline): MNHNS, SASEGT. V shed 4 bases, J shed 2 bases, and the junction held 10 bases outside the gene matches. Written as DNA, the CDR3 is TGTGCCAGCAGTGCTGGACAGGGCCGTAAGCCCTACGAGCAGTACTTC. It encodes CASSAGQGRKPYEQYF.